The rows below give T cell receptor beta chains drawn from one sample of a study of T-cell memory formation after mild COVID-19. MiXCR, run by TCRdb on the 5' RACE reads, gives a single entry per CDR3 protein. The sample gives 44,000 or so distinct CDR3 sequences, nearly 9.5% of which show up once; about an eighth is in the top ten. Sequencing was done on a sample of PBMCs or a T cell subset sorted from them (not recorded which). These receptors originate from an adult woman who had mild COVID-19 (a few samples of this study predate the infection). Cell type and time point are not known. Both conserved end residues are part of each CDR3. Fields, in order: V gene, D gene, CDR3 protein. The D gene is left open where the match is weak.

v_call: TRBV20-1
d_call: .
cdr3_aa: CSARDGNRRNSGGYTF

v_call: TRBV10-3
d_call: .
cdr3_aa: CAISAANTEAFF

v_call: TRBV10-3
d_call: .
cdr3_aa: CAISQRPLSGELFF

v_call: TRBV5-1
d_call: .
cdr3_aa: CASIIGLGVQETQYF

v_call: TRBV7-9
d_call: .
cdr3_aa: CASSLREVLLGGETQYF

v_call: TRBV12-3/TRBV12-4
d_call: TRBD2
cdr3_aa: CASSRTSGPETQYF

v_call: TRBV7-2
d_call: TRBD2
cdr3_aa: CASSSTSGRRYEQYF

v_call: TRBV20-1
d_call: TRBD1
cdr3_aa: CSAPPGQASNQPQHF

v_call: TRBV15
d_call: .
cdr3_aa: CATSRAGTLKYF

v_call: TRBV7-2
d_call: .
cdr3_aa: CASSPDRFEGYTF

v_call: TRBV7-8
d_call: .
cdr3_aa: CASSFSTSLSNEQFF

v_call: TRBV20-1
d_call: .
cdr3_aa: CSARDRTGTDTQYF

v_call: TRBV5-1
d_call: TRBD2
cdr3_aa: CASSSPKRPGLAWNEQFF

v_call: TRBV12-3/TRBV12-4
d_call: TRBD1
cdr3_aa: CASSLGTGSNEQFF

v_call: TRBV5-1
d_call: TRBD1
cdr3_aa: CASSQGGDDSPLHF

v_call: TRBV7-2
d_call: TRBD2
cdr3_aa: CASSWGGSGITDTQYF

v_call: TRBV7-9
d_call: .
cdr3_aa: CASKQVPNTEAFF

v_call: TRBV29-1
d_call: .
cdr3_aa: CSVRTPNYGGYTF

v_call: TRBV5-1
d_call: .
cdr3_aa: CASSLATDYPLSGDNEQFF

v_call: TRBV20-1
d_call: .
cdr3_aa: CSARTPGPLTQYF

v_call: TRBV6-5
d_call: .
cdr3_aa: CASSLLQGGYEQYF

v_call: TRBV12-3/TRBV12-4
d_call: TRBD2
cdr3_aa: CASRLSGGTDTQYF

v_call: TRBV7-2
d_call: .
cdr3_aa: CASSRIGESYGYTF

v_call: TRBV18
d_call: TRBD1
cdr3_aa: CASSPTGGSGNTIYF

v_call: TRBV19
d_call: .
cdr3_aa: CASSIGTKTGELFF

v_call: TRBV12-3/TRBV12-4
d_call: .
cdr3_aa: CASAADVNYYGYTF

v_call: TRBV27
d_call: .
cdr3_aa: CASSLTGTGELFF

v_call: TRBV5-1
d_call: TRBD1
cdr3_aa: CASSYGTGARETQYF

v_call: TRBV6-2/TRBV6-3
d_call: TRBD2
cdr3_aa: CASSSSGGGPADTQYF

v_call: TRBV29-1
d_call: TRBD2
cdr3_aa: CSVWIAGATYEQYF

v_call: TRBV29-1
d_call: .
cdr3_aa: CSVEAYFEQYF

v_call: TRBV12-3/TRBV12-4
d_call: TRBD1
cdr3_aa: CASSLSDRVETQYF

v_call: TRBV29-1
d_call: .
cdr3_aa: CSVEGGEYPGELFF

v_call: TRBV3-1
d_call: .
cdr3_aa: CASSQEGVATQYF

v_call: TRBV11-2
d_call: .
cdr3_aa: CASSLAGTYNNEQFF

v_call: TRBV20-1
d_call: TRBD1
cdr3_aa: CSAMPGQGAGGNEKLFF

v_call: TRBV7-9
d_call: .
cdr3_aa: CASSLSRQPQHF

v_call: TRBV24-1
d_call: .
cdr3_aa: CATSDLPQRKIQGRSNQPQHF

v_call: TRBV7-2
d_call: TRBD2
cdr3_aa: CASSSTSSGVNEQFF

v_call: TRBV12-3/TRBV12-4
d_call: TRBD1
cdr3_aa: CASSLDRAVHEQYF

v_call: TRBV10-3
d_call: .
cdr3_aa: CAISESGYSGNTIYF

v_call: TRBV7-6
d_call: TRBD2
cdr3_aa: CASSYLVWTSGSSTDTQYF

v_call: TRBV20-1
d_call: TRBD2
cdr3_aa: CSAALAGGYNEQFF

v_call: TRBV12-3/TRBV12-4
d_call: TRBD2
cdr3_aa: CASSGLAGSTDTQYF

v_call: TRBV6-6
d_call: .
cdr3_aa: CASSYASPLTGGGANVLTF

v_call: TRBV25-1
d_call: TRBD2
cdr3_aa: CASSTAGGARDTQYF

v_call: TRBV11-2
d_call: .
cdr3_aa: CASSEATGLYNSPLHF

v_call: TRBV20-1
d_call: .
cdr3_aa: CSARSQGYQETQYF

v_call: TRBV7-9
d_call: .
cdr3_aa: CASSPQNTDTQYF